This T cell receptor beta chain was identified during a study of siplizumab effects on memory and regulatory T cells. Findings of the study overall: Naive versus memory phenotype went unassigned for roughly 75-95% of proliferating CD4+ or CD8+ clones. Naive T cells were seen as more diverse than memory cells and as major alloresponse contributors. It was never confirmed that proliferating Tregs from siplizumab cultures were suppressive. Siplizumab significantly decreased alloreactive sequences from unstimulated CD4+ memory cells.

Turning to this clone: Its cognate antigen is unknown.

Generated by immunoSEQ multiplex PCR, the TCRdb table keeps only in-frame clones and is missing some. Seen here are approximately 100,000 clones, roughly 91% observed once, and the top ten hold about 11%. This CDR3 spans 15 amino acids. The germline CDR1 and CDR2 sequences are MNHNY and SVGAGI (reference sequence). V was cut by 0 bases and J by 4 bases, with 10 bases left in between. This clonotype was obtained from a human donor in good health. Sequencing was done on a sample of non-Treg CD4+ T cells sorted from blood. This chain links TRBV6-6 with TRBJ1-5; unclear D gene. CDR3 amino acids: CASSYSVSQNQPQHF. The DNA of the CDR3 is TGTGCCAGCAGTTACTCGGTCAGTCAAAATCAGCCCCAGCATTTT.